The rows below give T cell receptor beta chains drawn from one sample of a study of early T cells in non-severe SARS-CoV-2 infection. TCRdb redid the calling of the 5' RACE reads with MiXCR, one entry per CDR3 protein. The sample yields tens of thousands of distinct CDR3 sequences, around a sixth seen once. Sequenced material: whole blood, taken at baseline. The receptors originated from an adult who was a healthcare worker with PCR-confirmed SARS-CoV-2 infection or an uninfected control (not recorded which). Both conserved end residues are part of each CDR3. Clone size, where shown, is once, few, many, or a class for clones that have expanded.

v_gene	len	abundance	j_gene	CDR3aa
TRBV11-2	12	few	TRBJ2-3	CASGKGTDTQYF
TRBV7-2	15	few	TRBJ2-3	CASSSIPASTDTQYF
TRBV12-3/TRBV12-4	15	few	TRBJ1-1	CASSPIALMNTEAFF
TRBV9	15	few	TRBJ2-3	CASSVEGLGRGTQYF
TRBV27	12	few	TRBJ2-7	CASGQGANEQYF
TRBV29-1	12	few	TRBJ2-5	CSVYVGEETQYF
TRBV3-1	13	NA	TRBJ2-1	CASSQVTVLEQFF
TRBV7-8	15	few	TRBJ1-1	CASSYIQGRNTEAFF
TRBV20-1	14	NA	TRBJ2-7	CSASYPSGYYEQYF
TRBV6-1	14	many	TRBJ1-4	CASSVRTFNEKLFF
TRBV6-5	14	few	TRBJ2-7	CASSYQGAIHEQYF
TRBV6-2/TRBV6-3	14	many	TRBJ2-7	CASSSGTYTSEQYF
TRBV7-9	12	few	TRBJ2-1	CASSLAQGAEFF
TRBV29-1	15	NA	TRBJ2-7	CNVALSAGPTYEQYF
TRBV30	14	many	TRBJ2-3	CAWTSGSPTDTQYF
TRBV28	15	few	TRBJ2-3	CASSQRRVTTDTQYF
TRBV6-2/TRBV6-3	11	many	TRBJ2-7	CASSTVYEQYF
TRBV6-5	13	NA	TRBJ2-1	CASRSSSYNEQFF
TRBV6-2/TRBV6-3	15	NA	TRBJ1-1	CASSYSIGMNTEAFF
TRBV20-1	14	NA	TRBJ2-4	CSARRGGREGIQYF
TRBV5-4	13	NA	TRBJ2-5	CASTYQGQETQYF
TRBV10-2	11	NA	TRBJ1-1	CASSRTEEAFF
TRBV5-1	13	few	TRBJ2-5	CASSLMTEETQYF
TRBV20-1	13	few	TRBJ2-7	CSANGSPSYEQYF
TRBV20-1	14	many	TRBJ2-1	CSASDGTKNNEQFF
TRBV20-1	13	NA	TRBJ2-5	CSVKGGQGETQYF
TRBV11-2	14	NA	TRBJ1-1	CASSLGSGSTEAFF
TRBV7-9	15	NA	TRBJ1-6	CASSIGREYNSPLHF
TRBV28	12	NA	TRBJ2-1	CASSFDTGEQFF
TRBV28	12	NA	TRBJ2-7	CASRTLSYEQYF
TRBV6-5	13	NA	TRBJ1-3	CASSYTGGNTIYF
TRBV7-6	14	NA	TRBJ2-1	CASSLGGGNNEQFF
TRBV24-1	14	many	TRBJ2-3	CATSRDKSTDTQYF
TRBV9	12	few	TRBJ2-7	CASSATEYEQYF
TRBV5-5	14	NA	TRBJ2-3	CASSMDVSTDTQYF
TRBV30	13	many	TRBJ2-1	CAWIGGGWNEQFF
TRBV20-1	14	NA	TRBJ1-2	CSASPGGTNYGYTF
TRBV5-6	17	NA	TRBJ2-7	CASSALVGQPFSYEQYF
TRBV7-9	21	few	TRBJ2-1	CASSSAPGTSGRPSSYNEQFF
TRBV5-1	13	NA	TRBJ2-7	CASSLSGIYEQYF